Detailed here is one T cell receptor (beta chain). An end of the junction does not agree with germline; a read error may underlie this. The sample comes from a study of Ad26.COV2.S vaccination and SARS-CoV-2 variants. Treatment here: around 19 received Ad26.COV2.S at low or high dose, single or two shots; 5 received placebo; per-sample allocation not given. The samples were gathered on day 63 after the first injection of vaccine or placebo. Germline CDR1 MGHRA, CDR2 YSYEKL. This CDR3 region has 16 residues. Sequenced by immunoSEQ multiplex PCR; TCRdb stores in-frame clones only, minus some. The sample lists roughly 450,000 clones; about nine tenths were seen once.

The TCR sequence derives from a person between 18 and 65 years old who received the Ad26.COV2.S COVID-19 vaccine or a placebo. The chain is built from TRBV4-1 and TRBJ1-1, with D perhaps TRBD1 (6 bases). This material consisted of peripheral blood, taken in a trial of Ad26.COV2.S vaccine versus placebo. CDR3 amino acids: CASIQAPGHRNTEAFF. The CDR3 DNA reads TGCGCCAGCATCCAAGCTCCGGGACACCGGAACACTGAAGCTTTCTTT.